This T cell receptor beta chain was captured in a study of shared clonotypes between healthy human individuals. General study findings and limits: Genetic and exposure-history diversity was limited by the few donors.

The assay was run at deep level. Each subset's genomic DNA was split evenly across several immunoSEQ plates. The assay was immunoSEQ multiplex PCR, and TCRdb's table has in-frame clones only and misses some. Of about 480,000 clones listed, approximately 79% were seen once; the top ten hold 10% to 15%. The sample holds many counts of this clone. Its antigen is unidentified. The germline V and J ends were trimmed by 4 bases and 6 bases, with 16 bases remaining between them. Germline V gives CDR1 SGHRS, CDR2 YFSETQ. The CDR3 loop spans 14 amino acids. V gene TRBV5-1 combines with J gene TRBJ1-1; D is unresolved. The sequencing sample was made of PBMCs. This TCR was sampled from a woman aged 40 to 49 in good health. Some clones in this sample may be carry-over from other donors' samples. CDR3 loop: CASSENKGIAEAFF. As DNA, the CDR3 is TGCGCCAGCAGCGAAAACAAAGGCATTGCTGAAGCTTTCTTT. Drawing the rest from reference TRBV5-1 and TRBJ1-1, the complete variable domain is KAGVTQTPRYLIKTRGQQVTLSCSPISGHRSVSWYQQTPGQGLQFLFEYFSETQRNKGNFPGRFSGRQFSNSRSEMNVSTLELGDSALYLCASSENKGIAEAFFGQGTRLTVV.